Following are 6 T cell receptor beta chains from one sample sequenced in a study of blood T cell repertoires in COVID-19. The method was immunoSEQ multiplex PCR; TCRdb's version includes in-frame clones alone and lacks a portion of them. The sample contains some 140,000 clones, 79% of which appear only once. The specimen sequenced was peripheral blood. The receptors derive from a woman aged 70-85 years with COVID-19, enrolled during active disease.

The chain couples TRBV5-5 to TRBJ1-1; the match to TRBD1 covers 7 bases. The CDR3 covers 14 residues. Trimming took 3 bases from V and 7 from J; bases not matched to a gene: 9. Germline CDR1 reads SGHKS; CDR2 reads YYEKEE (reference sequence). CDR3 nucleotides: TGTGCCAGCAGCTGGGGTGACAGGGCCGGTGAAGCTTTCTTT. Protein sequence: CASSWGDRAGEAFF.

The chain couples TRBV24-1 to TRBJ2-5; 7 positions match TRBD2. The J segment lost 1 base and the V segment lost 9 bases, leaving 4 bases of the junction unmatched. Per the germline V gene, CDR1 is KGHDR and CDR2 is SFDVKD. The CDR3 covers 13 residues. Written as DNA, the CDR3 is TGTGCCACCGGCGGGGGATTCCAAGAGACCCAGTACTTC. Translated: CATGGGFQETQYF.

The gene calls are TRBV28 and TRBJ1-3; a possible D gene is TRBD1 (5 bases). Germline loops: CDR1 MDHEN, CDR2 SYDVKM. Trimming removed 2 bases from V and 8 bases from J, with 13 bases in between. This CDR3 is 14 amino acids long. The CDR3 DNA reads TGTGCCAGCAGTTTAGGGGGGGAAGTAGACACCATATATTTT. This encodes CASSLGGEVDTIYF.

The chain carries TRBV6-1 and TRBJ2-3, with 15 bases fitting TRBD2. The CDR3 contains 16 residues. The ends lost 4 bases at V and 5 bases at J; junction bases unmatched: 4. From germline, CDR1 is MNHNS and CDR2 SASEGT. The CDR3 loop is CASSGGLAGGKDTQYF. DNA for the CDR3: TGTGCCAGCAGTGGGGGACTAGCGGGGGGAAAAGATACGCAGTATTTT.

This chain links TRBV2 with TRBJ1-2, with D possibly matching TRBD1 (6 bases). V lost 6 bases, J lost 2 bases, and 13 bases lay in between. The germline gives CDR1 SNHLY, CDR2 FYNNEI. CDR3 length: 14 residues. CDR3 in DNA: TGTGCCAGCAGCAGCCTAGGACAGAACTATGGCTACACCTTC. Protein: CASSSLGQNYGYTF. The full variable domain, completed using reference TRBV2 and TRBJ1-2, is EPEVTQTPSHQVTQMGQEVILRCVPISNHLYFYWYRQILGQKVEFLVSFYNNEISEKSEIFDDQFSVERPDGSNFTLKIRSTKLEDSAMYFCASSSLGQNYGYTFGSGTRLTVV.

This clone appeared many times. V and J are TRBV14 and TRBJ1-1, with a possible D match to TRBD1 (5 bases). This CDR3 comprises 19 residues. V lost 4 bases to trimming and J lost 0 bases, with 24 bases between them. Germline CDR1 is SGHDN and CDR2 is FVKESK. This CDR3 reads CASSPRGGRGLWVNTEAFF. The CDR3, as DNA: TGTGCCAGCAGCCCCCGGGGGGGTAGAGGCTTGTGGGTGAACACTGAAGCTTTCTTT.